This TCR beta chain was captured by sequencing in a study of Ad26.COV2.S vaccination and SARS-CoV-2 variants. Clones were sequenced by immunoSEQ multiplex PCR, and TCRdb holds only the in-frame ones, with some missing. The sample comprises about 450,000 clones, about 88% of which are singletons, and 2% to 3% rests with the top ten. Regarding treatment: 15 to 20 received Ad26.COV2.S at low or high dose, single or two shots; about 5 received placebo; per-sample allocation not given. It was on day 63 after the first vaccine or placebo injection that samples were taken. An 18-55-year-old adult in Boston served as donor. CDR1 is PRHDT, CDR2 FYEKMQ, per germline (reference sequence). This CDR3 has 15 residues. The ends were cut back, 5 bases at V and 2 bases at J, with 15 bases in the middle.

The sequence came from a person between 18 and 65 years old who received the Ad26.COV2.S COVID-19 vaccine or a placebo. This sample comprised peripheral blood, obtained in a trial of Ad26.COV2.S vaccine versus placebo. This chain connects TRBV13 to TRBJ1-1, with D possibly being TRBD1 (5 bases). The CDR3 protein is CASSPSGALNTEAFF. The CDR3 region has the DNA TGTGCCAGCAGCCCAAGTGGGGCCTTAAACACTGAAGCTTTCTTT. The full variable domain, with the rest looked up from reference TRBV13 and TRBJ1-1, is AAGVIQSPRHLIKEKRETATLKCYPIPRHDTVYWYQQGPGQDPQFLISFYEKMQSDKGSIPDRFSAQQFSDYHSELNMSSLELGDSALYFCASSPSGALNTEAFFGQGTRLTVV.